One sample yielded the 10 T cell receptor beta chains listed below, sequenced in a study of blood T cell repertoires in COVID-19. Sequencing used immunoSEQ multiplex PCR; TCRdb keeps in-frame clones, though not all of them. The sample consists of fewer than 300,000 clones, less than 85% of them appearing once. Material: peripheral blood. The receptors were sampled from a woman younger than 35 with acute or convalescent COVID-19.

The V call is TRBV20-1, the J call TRBJ1-2; D is possibly TRBD1 (5 bases). V lost 3 bases, J lost 7 bases, and 9 bases lay in between. There are 11 residues in the CDR3. In germline, CDR1 is DFQATT, CDR2 SNEGSKA (reference sequence). The CDR3 region has the DNA TGCAGTGCTAGGGGGCGTTCTGGCTACACCTTC. Protein sequence: CSARGRSGYTF.

The rearrangement links TRBV4-3 to TRBJ2-6, with 10 bases aligning to TRBD1. Germline trimming cut 2 bases from V and 2 bases from J; bases unmatched to any gene: 9. Germline assignment: CDR1 LGHNA and CDR2 YSLEER. The CDR3 consists of 19 residues. DNA for the CDR3: TGCGCCAGCAGCCAACGGCGGGACAGGGGATCAACTGGGGCCAACGTCCTGACTTTC. It translates to CASSQRRDRGSTGANVLTF.

This chain uses TRBV28 with TRBJ1-1; perhaps TRBD1 as D (6 bases). Germline CDR1 MDHEN, CDR2 SYDVKM. CDR3 size: 17 residues. V dropped 7 bases and J dropped 0 bases, with 21 bases sitting between them. CDR3 nucleotides: TGTGCCAGCATACAAAAACAGGGCTTTTCTATGAACACTGAAGCTTTCTTT. This sequence encodes CASIQKQGFSMNTEAFF.

The chain links TRBV2 to TRBJ2-7; TRBD2 matches at 11 bases. V lost 6 bases and J lost 6; bases outside the gene matches: 13. Germline CDR1 and CDR2: SNHLY and FYNNEI. CDR3 length: 16 amino acids. The CDR3 bases are TGTGCCAGCAGCCCGGCGACTAGCGGGATTTGGAGCGAGCAGTACTTC. This sequence encodes CASSPATSGIWSEQYF.

This clone occurred a few times. The chain has TRBV6-5 and TRBJ2-7, with D tentatively TRBD1 (6 bases). The CDR3 covers 14 residues. Germline-derived CDR1 and CDR2 are MNHEY and SVGAGI. Trimming took off 2 bases at V and 4 bases at J, with 12 bases between the two ends. CDR3 in amino acids: CASSYRTVGYEQYF. CDR3 DNA sequence: TGTGCCAGCAGTTACAGGACAGTGGGGTACGAGCAGTACTTC.

The chain recombines TRBV14 with TRBJ2-7; 7 nucleotides match TRBD1. This CDR3 comprises 15 residues. V was clipped by 1 base and J by 2 bases; unmatched bases: 5. CDR1 and CDR2 from the germline V gene are SGHDN and FVKESK. Written as DNA, the CDR3 is TGTGCCAGCAGCCAAGGCCTGACAGGGCCCTACGAGCAGTACTTC. Protein: CASSQGLTGPYEQYF.

This chain joins TRBV11-2 and TRBJ2-1; 14 bases fit TRBD2. From germline, CDR1 is SGHAT and CDR2 FQNNGV. CDR3 size: 16 residues. With V trimmed by 5 bases and J by 8 bases, 8 bases remained unmatched. The CDR3 coding sequence is TGTGCCAGCAGCCCGGAGACTAGCGGGAGGGGCCATGAGCAGTTCTTC. Protein sequence: CASSPETSGRGHEQFF.

CDR3 protein: CASSPTGGGGITGYTF. The CDR3 nucleotides are TGTGCCAGCAGTCCGACGGGAGGGGGCGGGATAACGGGCTACACCTTC. The gene calls are TRBV28 and TRBJ1-2; 7 bases map to TRBD1. The germline gives CDR1 MDHEN, CDR2 SYDVKM. With 5 bases clipped from V and 8 bases from J, the junction kept 17 bases outside the gene matches. The CDR3 totals 16 residues.

DNA for the CDR3: TGTGCCAGCAGCTGGAGGGACAGACCTTACGAGCAGTACTTC. The encoded protein is CASSWRDRPYEQYF. This chain connects TRBV7-8 to TRBJ2-7; D perhaps matches TRBD1 (7 bases). The CDR3 runs 14 residues. V was clipped by 4 bases and J by 4 bases, with 14 bases between them. Germline lookup yields CDR1 SGHVS and CDR2 FQNEAQ.

The chain combines TRBV7-2 with TRBJ2-7; 9 bases agree with TRBD2. Unmatched junction bases numbered 9, after V lost 5 bases and J lost 7 bases. CDR1 is SGHTA and CDR2 is FQGNSA in the germline V gene. This CDR3 has 14 residues. CDR3 DNA sequence: TGTGCCAGCAGCGCATTAGCGGGAGCTGGAGAGCAGTACTTC. This encodes CASSALAGAGEQYF.